Given below is one T cell receptor beta chain in context. Its antigen is not known. The data were obtained in a study of CD8+ T cells in alopecia areata. The study, taken as a whole, reports: In lesional scalp, particularly from alopecia totalis/universalis, clonality was higher than in normal scalp. Sequencing of scalp samples also captures resident alphabeta T cells of normal skin.

The V end lost 3 bases, the J end lost 4 bases, and 10 bases lay between the germline ends. This CDR3 region has 13 residues. Germline V gene sequence: CDR1 SGHNT, CDR2 YYREEE (reference sequence). Treatment defined: oral pan-JAK inhibitor, 5-10 mg twice daily. RNA was isolated and reverse transcribed to cDNA, the sequencing template. This table comes from immunoSEQ multiplex PCR, and its TCRdb copy is limited to in-frame clones, with some not included. The sample has 150,000 to 200,000 clones; roughly 60% are singletons. The clonotype originates from a human donor with alopecia areata. The rearrangement joins TRBV5-4 to TRBJ2-5; D is possibly TRBD1 (5 bases). The specimen was CD4+ T cells sorted from blood, collected at week 24, from a patient treated with tofacitinib. The DNA of the CDR3 is TGTGCCAGCAGCTCGGAAAGGGGAGAGACCCAGTACTTC. Protein product: CASSSERGETQYF.